The T cell receptor beta chain described here comes from a study of T cell responses to AZD1222 COVID-19 vaccine. General study results and limits: Following two doses of AZD1222, Spike-specific TCR breadth and depth rose.

Germline CDR1 is SGHTS and CDR2 is YDEGEE. The V and J ends lost 4 bases and 4 bases respectively, with 11 bases between them. This CDR3 has 14 amino acids. Here immunoSEQ multiplex PCR was the method, and the copy in TCRdb shows in-frame clones only, minus some. Among about 170,000 clones listed, approximately 92% were seen once. On this clone: As yet, its antigen is unknown.

The chain uses TRBV5-8 and TRBJ1-4; possibly TRBD1 for D (6 bases). Sample: peripheral blood, taken on day 0 of AZD1222 vaccination. The clonotype comes from an adult in good health. The CDR3 nucleotides read TGTGCCAGCAGCCCCGGACAGTTTAATGAAAAACTGTTTTTT. Protein sequence: CASSPGQFNEKLFF.